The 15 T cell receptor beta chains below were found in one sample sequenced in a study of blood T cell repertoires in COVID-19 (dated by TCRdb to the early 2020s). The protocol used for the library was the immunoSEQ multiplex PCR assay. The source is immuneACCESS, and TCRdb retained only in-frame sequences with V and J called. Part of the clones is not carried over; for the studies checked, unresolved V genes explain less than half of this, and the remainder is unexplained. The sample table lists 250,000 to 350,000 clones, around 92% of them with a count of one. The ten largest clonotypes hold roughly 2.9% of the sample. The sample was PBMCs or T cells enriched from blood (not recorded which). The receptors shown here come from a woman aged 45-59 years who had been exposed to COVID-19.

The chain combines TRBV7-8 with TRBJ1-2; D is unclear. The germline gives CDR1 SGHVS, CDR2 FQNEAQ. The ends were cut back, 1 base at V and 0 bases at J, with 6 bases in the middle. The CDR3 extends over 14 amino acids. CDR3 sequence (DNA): TGTGCCAGCAGCTTAGGTCGGGCTAACTATGGCTACACCTTC. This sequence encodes CASSLGRANYGYTF.

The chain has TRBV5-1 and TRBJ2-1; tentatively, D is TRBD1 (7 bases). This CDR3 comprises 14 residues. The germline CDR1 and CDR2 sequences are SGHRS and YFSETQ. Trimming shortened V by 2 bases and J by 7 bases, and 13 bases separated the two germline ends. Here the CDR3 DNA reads TGCGCCAGCAGCTTACCAGGGGGGTTGAATGAGCAGTTCTTC. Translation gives CASSLPGGLNEQFF.

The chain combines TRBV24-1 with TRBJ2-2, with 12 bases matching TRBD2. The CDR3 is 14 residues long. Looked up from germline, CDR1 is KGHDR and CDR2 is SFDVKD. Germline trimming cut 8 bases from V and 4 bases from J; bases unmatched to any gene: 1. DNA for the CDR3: TGTGCCACCACTAGCGGGGGGGTCACCGGGGAGCTGTTTTTT. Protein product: CATTSGGVTGELFF.

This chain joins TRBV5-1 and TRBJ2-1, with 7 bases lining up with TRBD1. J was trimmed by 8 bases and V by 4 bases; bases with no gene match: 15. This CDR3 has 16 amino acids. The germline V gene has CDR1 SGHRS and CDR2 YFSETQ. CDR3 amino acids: CASSPNVVDRIHEQFF. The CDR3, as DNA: TGCGCCAGCAGCCCTAATGTGGTGGACAGGATTCATGAGCAGTTCTTC.

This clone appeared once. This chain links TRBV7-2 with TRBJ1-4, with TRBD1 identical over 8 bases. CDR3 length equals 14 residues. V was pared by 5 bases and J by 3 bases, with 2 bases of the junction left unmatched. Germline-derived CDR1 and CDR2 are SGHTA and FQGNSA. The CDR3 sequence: CASSRTGPNEKLFF. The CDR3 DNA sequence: TGTGCCAGCAGCCGGACAGGGCCTAATGAAAAACTGTTTTTT.

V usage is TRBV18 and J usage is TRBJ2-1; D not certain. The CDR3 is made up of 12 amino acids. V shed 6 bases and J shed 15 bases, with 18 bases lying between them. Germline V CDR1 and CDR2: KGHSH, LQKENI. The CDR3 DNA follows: TGTGCCAGCTCCCCTTTTGGCCTTTGGAGGTTCTTC. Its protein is CASSPFGLWRFF.

CDR3 sequence: CASSLAGQAHYEQYF. In DNA form, the CDR3 reads TGTGCCAGCAGCCTGGCCGGACAGGCTCACTACGAGCAGTACTTC. The chain links TRBV7-9 to TRBJ2-7; 7 bases match TRBD1. Trimming removed 5 bases from V and 3 bases from J; junction bases left unmatched: 10. This CDR3 has 15 amino acids. Germline lookup yields CDR1 SEHNR and CDR2 FQNEAQ (reference sequence).

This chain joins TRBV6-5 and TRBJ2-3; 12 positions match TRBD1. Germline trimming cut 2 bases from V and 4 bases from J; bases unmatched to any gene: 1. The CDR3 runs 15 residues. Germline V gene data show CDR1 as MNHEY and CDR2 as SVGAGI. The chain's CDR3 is CASSYRDRGPDTQYF. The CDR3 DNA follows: TGTGCCAGCAGTTACCGGGACAGGGGGCCAGATACGCAGTATTTT.

CDR3 sequence (DNA): TGCGCCAGCAGCTCGGCGGGGAGAGCGAGCTCCTACGAGCAGTACTTC. Translation gives CASSSAGRASSYEQYF. The gene calls are TRBV5-1 and TRBJ2-7; TRBD2 might be the D (6 bases). The CDR3 sequence is 16 residues long. Trimming shortened V by 3 bases and J by 0 bases, and 16 bases separated the two germline ends. Germline V lookup: CDR1 SGHRS, CDR2 YFSETQ.

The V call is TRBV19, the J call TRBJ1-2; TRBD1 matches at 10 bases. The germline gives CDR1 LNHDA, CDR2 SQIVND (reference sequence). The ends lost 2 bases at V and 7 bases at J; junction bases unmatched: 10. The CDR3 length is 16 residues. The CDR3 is CASSIKARQGAAGYTF. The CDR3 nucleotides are TGTGCCAGTAGTATAAAGGCCCGACAGGGGGCGGCTGGCTACACCTTC.

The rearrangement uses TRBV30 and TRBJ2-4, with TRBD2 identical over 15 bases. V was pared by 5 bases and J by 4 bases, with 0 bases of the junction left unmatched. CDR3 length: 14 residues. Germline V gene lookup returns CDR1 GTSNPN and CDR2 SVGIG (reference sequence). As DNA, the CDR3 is TGTGCCTGGGGGACTAGCGGGGGGAAAAACATTCAGTACTTC. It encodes CAWGTSGGKNIQYF.

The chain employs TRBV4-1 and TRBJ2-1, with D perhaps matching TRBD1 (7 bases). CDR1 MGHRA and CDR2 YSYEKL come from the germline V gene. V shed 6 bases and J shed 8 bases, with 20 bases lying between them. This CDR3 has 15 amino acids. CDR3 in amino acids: CASRQPRQGGDEQFF. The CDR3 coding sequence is TGCGCCAGCAGACAACCAAGACAGGGAGGCGATGAGCAGTTCTTC.

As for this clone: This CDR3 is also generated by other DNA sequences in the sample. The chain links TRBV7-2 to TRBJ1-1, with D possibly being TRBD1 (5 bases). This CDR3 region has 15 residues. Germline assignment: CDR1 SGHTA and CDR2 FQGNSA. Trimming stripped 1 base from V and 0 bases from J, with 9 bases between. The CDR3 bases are TGTGCCAGCAGCTTAGGTCAGGGCATGAACACTGAAGCTTTCTTT. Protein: CASSLGQGMNTEAFF. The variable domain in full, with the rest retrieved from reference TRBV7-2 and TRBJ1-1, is GAGVSQSPSNKVTEKGKDVELRCDPISGHTALYWYRQSLGQGLEFLIYFQGNSAPDKSGLPSDRFSAERTGGSVSTLTIQRTQQEDSAVYLCASSLGQGMNTEAFFGQGTRLTVV.

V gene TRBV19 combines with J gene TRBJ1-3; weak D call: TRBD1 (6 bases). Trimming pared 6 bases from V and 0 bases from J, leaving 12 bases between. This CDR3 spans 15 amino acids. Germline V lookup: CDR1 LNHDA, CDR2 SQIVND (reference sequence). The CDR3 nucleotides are TGTGCCAGTAGCCTATACAGGGACTCTGGAAACACCATATATTTT. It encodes CASSLYRDSGNTIYF.

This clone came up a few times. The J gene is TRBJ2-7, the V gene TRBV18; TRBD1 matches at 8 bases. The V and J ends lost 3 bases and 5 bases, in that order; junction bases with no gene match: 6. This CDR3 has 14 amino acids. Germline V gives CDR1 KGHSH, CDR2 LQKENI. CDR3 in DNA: TGTGCCAGCTCACCCGACAGGGGTTCACACGAGCAGTACTTC. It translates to CASSPDRGSHEQYF.